These 27 T cell receptor beta chains share one sample of origin, sequenced in a study of post-analysis software for immune sequencing data. Every TCR beta cDNA library bore unique molecular identifiers. TCRdb ran MiXCR on the PCR reads and lists one entry per CDR3 protein. The data contain hundreds of thousands of distinct CDR3 sequences, approximately 30% of them seen just once; the ten biggest clones take up approximately 0.6%. Study-level results: Roughly 5 TRBV segments, TRBV5-6, TRBV5-1 and TRBV20-1 among them, were found more frequent in patients than controls.

Their specific antigens are unknown. Source material: blood. The receptor source for this set is a girl aged 10-17 years with multiple sclerosis.

This clonotype showed up just a few times. The chain couples TRBV18 to TRBJ2-1; D remains ambiguous. The CDR3 is 13 amino acids. Germline V gene sequence: CDR1 KGHSH, CDR2 LQKENI. V lost 6 bases, J lost 2 bases, and 8 bases lay in between. In DNA, the CDR3 is TGTGCCAGCTCTACGCCGACCTACAATGAGCAGTTCTTC. It codes for CASSTPTYNEQFF.

This chain connects TRBV20-1 to TRBJ1-1; possibly TRBD1 for D (5 bases). Germline loops: CDR1 DFQATT, CDR2 SNEGSKA (reference sequence). The length of the CDR3 is 10 residues. CDR3 sequence reads: CILGGTEAFF. The CDR3 DNA reads TGCATCCTGGGGGGAACTGAAGCTTTCTTT.

The chain is built from TRBV10-3 and TRBJ1-1; the D gene is possibly TRBD1 (5 bases). Germline CDR1 and CDR2: ENHRY and SYGVKD. With 0 bases removed from V and 7 bases from J, the gap between germline ends came to 12 bases. The CDR3 consists of 14 residues. The CDR3 loop is CAISESLRGVEAFF. DNA for the CDR3: TGTGCCATCAGTGAGTCTCTTCGGGGGGTTGAAGCTTTCTTT.

This clonotype has a handful of counts. V usage is TRBV7-9 and J usage is TRBJ2-3; 7 nucleotides agree with TRBD1. This CDR3 is built from 14 residues. Trimming cost V 7 bases and J 0 bases; bases outside gene matches: 4. Germline V lookup: CDR1 SEHNR, CDR2 FQNEAQ (reference sequence). CDR3 nucleotide sequence: TGTGCCAGCAACAGACAGGGTAGCACAGATACGCAGTATTTT. This sequence encodes CASNRQGSTDTQYF.

The sample holds a few counts of this clonotype. The chain joins TRBV3-1 to TRBJ1-2; no reliable D call. CDR3 size: 15 residues. Trimming pared 1 base from V and 2 bases from J, leaving 11 bases between. Germline values: CDR1 LGHDT, CDR2 YNNKEL (reference sequence). The CDR3 loop is CASSQGLAENYGYTF. The CDR3 DNA sequence: TGTGCCAGCAGCCAAGGTCTGGCAGAGAACTATGGCTACACCTTC.

This clonotype appeared a few times. V gene TRBV21-1 combines with J gene TRBJ2-4; no check of the table's D call, TRBD1, against the DNA was made. TRBV21-1 is tagged as a pseudogene. The CDR3 is 18 amino acids. The CDR3 nucleotides read TGTGCCAGCAGCAAAGAAGTAGGTCGCCCGGGTCGAGGAAACATTCAGTACTTC. Residues: CASSKEVGRPGRGNIQYF.

V is TRBV3-1 and J is TRBJ2-1; 7 bases fit TRBD2. The CDR3 contains 15 residues. Germline V CDR1 and CDR2: LGHDT, YNNKEL (reference sequence). V lost 4 bases to trimming and J lost 5 bases; unmatched junction nucleotides: 8. The CDR3 DNA follows: TGTGCCAGCAGCCGGGCACTAGCGAGACACAATGAGCAGTTCTTC. Its protein product is CASSRALARHNEQFF.

This clonotype was counted between two and nine times. The chain recombines TRBV20-1 with TRBJ2-5; 10 bases map to TRBD2. Germline V gene data show CDR1 as DFQATT and CDR2 as SNEGSKA (reference sequence). The CDR3 runs to 14 residues. V gave up 3 bases and J gave up 5 bases; unmatched junction bases: 6. For the CDR3, the DNA is TGCAGTGCTAGTGAACTAGCGGGGAGGGAGACCCAGTACTTC. It encodes CSASELAGRETQYF.

This clonotype was detected only a few times. The chain combines TRBV4-1 with TRBJ1-5; TRBD1 might be the D (5 bases). CDR3 length: 16 residues. Germline loops: CDR1 MGHRA, CDR2 YSYEKL. The germline V and J ends were trimmed by 0 bases and 2 bases, with 11 bases remaining between them. The CDR3 DNA is TGCGCCAGCAGCCAAGATCGGGACGTCCGCAATCAGCCCCAGCATTTT. Translation gives CASSQDRDVRNQPQHF.

To note about this clonotype: Compared with germline, one end of the junction differs, possibly owing to a read error. The V gene is TRBV27, the J gene TRBJ2-1; D possibly corresponds to TRBD1 (6 bases). From germline, CDR1 is MNHEY and CDR2 SMNVEV (reference sequence). This CDR3 has 17 amino acids. CDR3 bases: TGTGCCAGCAGTTTATCCCTAGACAGGATTGCCTACAATGAGCGGTTCTTC. Translated: CASSLSLDRIAYNERFF.

V is TRBV6-1 and J is TRBJ2-5; D remains ambiguous. V lost 2 bases and J lost 3, with 7 bases in between. This CDR3 spans 13 amino acids. Per germline, CDR1 MNHNS and CDR2 SASEGT. The CDR3 here is CASSEYFEETQYF. The CDR3 nucleotides are TGTGCCAGCAGTGAATATTTCGAAGAGACCCAGTACTTC.

This chain joins TRBV29-1 and TRBJ2-1; TRBD2 agrees at 11 bases. Germline V gives CDR1 SQVTM, CDR2 ANQGSEA. The V gene end was trimmed by 2 bases and the J gene end by 8 bases; junction bases not matched to a gene: 8. The CDR3 is 15 amino acids. CDR3 in DNA: TGCAGCGTTGAACCTCATAGCGGGGGGGCAGATGAGCAGTTCTTC. Its protein product is CSVEPHSGGADEQFF.

This clonotype was detected ten times or more. The V and J genes are TRBV20-1 and TRBJ2-1; D is uncertain. V dropped 3 bases and J dropped 3 bases, with 12 bases sitting between them. The length of the CDR3 is 14 residues. CDR1 DFQATT and CDR2 SNEGSKA come from the germline V gene (reference sequence). The CDR3 DNA reads as TGCAGTGCTAGGCCTTTGGGCCGCTACAATGAGCAGTTCTTC. Its translation: CSARPLGRYNEQFF.

This clonotype has just a few counts. The rearrangement joins TRBV20-1 to TRBJ1-6; D remains unclear. V lost 3 bases to trimming and J lost 1 base, with 10 bases between them. From germline, CDR1 is DFQATT and CDR2 SNEGSKA (reference sequence). The CDR3 consists of 15 residues. CDR3 sequence (DNA): TGCAGTGCTAGGTATGAGCAGTCCTATAATTCACCCCTCCACTTT. Protein: CSARYEQSYNSPLHF.

This clonotype was recorded a few times. The chain uses TRBV20-1 and TRBJ1-5; perhaps TRBD1 as D (5 bases). Germline loops: CDR1 DFQATT, CDR2 SNEGSKA (reference sequence). The CDR3 has 16 residues. Trimming cost V 0 bases and J 6 bases, with 18 bases left between them. CDR3 in DNA: TGCAGTGCTAGAGACAAACCTTTGGGGGATTCTCAGCCCCAGCATTTT. It codes for CSARDKPLGDSQPQHF.

The gene calls are TRBV9 and TRBJ2-5, with TRBD2 matching over 12 bases. Germline V gives CDR1 SGDLS, CDR2 YYNGEE. The CDR3 spans 15 residues. V trimming: 2 bases; J trimming: 2 bases; junction bases outside the gene matches: 1. CDR3 loop: CASSVGTSGQETQYF. CDR3 coding DNA: TGTGCCAGCAGCGTCGGGACTAGCGGGCAAGAGACCCAGTACTTC. Complete variable domain (other parts from reference TRBV9 and TRBJ2-5): DSGVTQTPKHLITATGQRVTLRCSPRSGDLSVYWYQQSLDQGLQFLIQYYNGEERAKGNILERFSAQQFPDLHSELNLSSLELGDSALYFCASSVGTSGQETQYFGPGTRLLVL.

This rearrangement joins TRBV7-2 to TRBJ2-1; D gene uncertain. The J call may be mistaken, given a closer DNA end match to TRBJ2-7. The CDR3 has 13 residues. In germline, CDR1 is SGHTA, CDR2 FQGNSA. The CDR3 reads CASSLAQNNEQYF. Written as DNA, the CDR3 is TGTGCCAGCAGCTTAGCACAGAACAATGAGCAGTACTTC.

Concerning this clonotype: The missing conserved phenylalanine or tryptophan at the end of this CDR3 makes a read error likely. This chain joins TRBV5-1 and TRBJ1-1, with D uncertain. The length of the CDR3 is 13 residues. Trimming cost V 1 base and J 3 bases, with 7 bases left between them. Germline CDR1 reads SGHRS; CDR2 reads YFSETQ. Written as DNA, the CDR3 is TGCGCCAGCAGCTTGCGGGTGGACACTGAAGCTTTCTTG. It is translated as CASSLRVDTEAFL.

Regarding this clonotype: The junction departs from the called germline gene at one end, perhaps through a read error. The chain couples TRBV29-1 to TRBJ1-4, with 8 positions matching TRBD1. This CDR3 has 15 residues. Germline CDR1 is SQVTM and CDR2 is ANQGSEA. The CDR3 spells CSVGDRLATNGKLFF. Written as DNA, the CDR3 is TGCAGCGTTGGGGACAGGCTTGCAACTAATGGAAAACTGTTTTTT. The whole variable domain, remainder taken from reference TRBV29-1 and TRBJ1-4, is SAVISQKPSRDICQRGTSLTIQCQVDSQVTMMFWYRQQPGQSLTLIATANQGSEATYESGFVIDKFPISRPNLTFSTLTVSNMSPEDSSIYLCSVGDRLATNGKLFFGSGTQLSVL.

V usage is TRBV9 and J usage is TRBJ2-2, with D unclear. The CDR3 sequence is 15 residues long. The V end was cut by 3 bases, the J end by 0 bases, with 9 bases between. The germline gives CDR1 SGDLS, CDR2 YYNGEE. The CDR3 loop is CASSADLTNTGELFF. The CDR3 DNA reads TGTGCCAGCAGCGCCGACTTGACGAACACCGGGGAGCTGTTTTTT.

The chain uses TRBV7-2 and TRBJ1-2; no definite D call. The V gene lost 1 base and the J gene lost 8 bases, with 14 bases spanning the gap. Germline V gene data show CDR1 as SGHTA and CDR2 as FQGNSA. The CDR3 is made up of 14 amino acids. CDR3 protein: CASSLGVAEVGYTF. In nucleotides, the CDR3 is TGTGCCAGCAGCTTAGGGGTAGCCGAGGTAGGCTACACCTTC.

The rearrangement joins TRBV7-2 to TRBJ1-1; D gene unclear. With 5 bases removed from V and 4 bases from J, the gap between germline ends came to 14 bases. Germline CDR1 reads SGHTA; CDR2 reads FQGNSA. CDR3 size: 14 residues. The CDR3 protein is CASSPRGRFTEAFF. In DNA, the CDR3 is TGTGCCAGCAGCCCACGCGGACGGTTCACTGAAGCTTTCTTT.

This clonotype was counted at least ten times. The CDR3: CSVGVSGTDTQYF. CDR3 bases: TGCAGCGTTGGTGTCAGTGGGACAGATACGCAGTATTTT. This chain links TRBV29-1 with TRBJ2-3; D not resolved. Trimming shortened V by 4 bases and J by 3 bases, and 11 bases separated the two germline ends. This CDR3 has 13 residues. Per germline, CDR1 SQVTM and CDR2 ANQGSEA.

This chain joins TRBV27 and TRBJ1-2, with TRBD1 as a possible D gene (5 bases). Germline V gene lookup returns CDR1 MNHEY and CDR2 SMNVEV (reference sequence). V gave up 6 bases and J gave up 8 bases, with 16 bases separating them. The CDR3 length is 13 residues. The CDR3 nucleotides read TGTGCCAGCAGCTTGGGGGGTATTGGGGGCTACACCTTC. Protein sequence: CASSLGGIGGYTF.

The chain combines TRBV9 with TRBJ1-4; no definite D call. The V end was cut by 3 bases, the J end by 5 bases, with 11 bases between. CDR1 and CDR2 (germline): SGDLS, YYNGEE. The CDR3 runs 14 residues. The CDR3 region has the DNA TGTGCCAGCAGCGCGGACCTCCGCAATGAAAAACTGTTTTTT. Translated: CASSADLRNEKLFF.

The chain couples TRBV10-3 to TRBJ2-2; 11 bases fit TRBD2. The CDR3 extends over 18 amino acids. The trim removed 4 bases at V and 2 bases at J, leaving 9 bases unmatched. Germline values: CDR1 ENHRY, CDR2 SYGVKD. This chain's CDR3 is CAISGGLAGGTNTGELFF. CDR3 DNA sequence: TGTGCCATCAGTGGTGGGCTAGCGGGAGGAACTAACACCGGGGAGCTGTTTTTT.

This clonotype came up a few times. V usage is TRBV4-1 and J usage is TRBJ2-5; D is possibly TRBD1 (5 bases). V was pared by 1 base and J by 1 base, with 10 bases between. The germline V gene has CDR1 MGHRA and CDR2 YSYEKL. The CDR3 consists of 15 residues. CDR3 nucleotides: TGCGCCAGCAGCCAAGGACAGAAAATCCAAGAGACCCAGTACTTC. As protein: CASSQGQKIQETQYF.